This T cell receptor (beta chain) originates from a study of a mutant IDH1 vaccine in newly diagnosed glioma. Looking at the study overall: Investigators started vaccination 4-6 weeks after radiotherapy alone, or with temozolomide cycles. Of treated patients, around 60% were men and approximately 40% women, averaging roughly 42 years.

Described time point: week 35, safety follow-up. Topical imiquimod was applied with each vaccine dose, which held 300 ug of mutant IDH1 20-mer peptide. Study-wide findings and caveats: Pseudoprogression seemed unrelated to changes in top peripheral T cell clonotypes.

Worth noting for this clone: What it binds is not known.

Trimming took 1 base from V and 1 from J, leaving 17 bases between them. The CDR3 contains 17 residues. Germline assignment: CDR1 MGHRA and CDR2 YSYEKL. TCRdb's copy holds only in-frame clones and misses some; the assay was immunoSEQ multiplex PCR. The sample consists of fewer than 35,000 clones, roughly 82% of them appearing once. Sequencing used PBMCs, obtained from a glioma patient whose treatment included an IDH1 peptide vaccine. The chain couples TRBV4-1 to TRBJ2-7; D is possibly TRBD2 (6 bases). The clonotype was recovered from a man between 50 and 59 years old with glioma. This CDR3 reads CASSQAGDGVPSYEQYF. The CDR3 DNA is TGCGCCAGCAGCCAAGCGGGGGATGGGGTACCTTCCTACGAGCAGTACTTC.